The 8 T cell receptor beta chains in this list originate from one sample, sequenced in a study of blood T cells in healthy people across ages. Next came a second PCR, run for about 7 to 12 cycles, which used a sample-barcoded 5' primer along with a J-beta primer mix. TCRdb recomputed calls from the 5' RACE reads with MiXCR, one row per CDR3 protein. The sample yields roughly 730,000 distinct CDR3 sequences, roughly 50% seen once. The sample consisted of blood. Every receptor here comes from a middle-aged man in good health.

Only a few counts were recorded for this clonotype. The gene calls are TRBV5-1 and TRBJ2-3; 11 bases are a match to TRBD2. Germline values: CDR1 SGHRS, CDR2 YFSETQ. The CDR3 totals 16 residues. V shed 0 bases and J 6 bases; nucleotides not matched to a gene: 6. CDR3 loop: CASSLVLAGGSDTQYF. The CDR3 DNA sequence: TGCGCCAGCAGCTTGGTTCTAGCGGGGGGATCGGATACGCAGTATTTT.

The chain carries TRBV2 and TRBJ2-1, with TRBD2 identical over 8 bases. CDR1 and CDR2 (germline): SNHLY, FYNNEI. The CDR3 totals 18 residues. Unmatched junction bases numbered 13, after V lost 4 bases and J lost 2 bases. The CDR3, as DNA: TGTGCCAGCAGTGGCCCGGATGCTGTAGCGGGAACCTACAATGAGCAGTTCTTC. This codes for CASSGPDAVAGTYNEQFF. Full variable domain (rest looked up from reference TRBV2 and TRBJ2-1): EPEVTQTPSHQVTQMGQEVILRCVPISNHLYFYWYRQILGQKVEFLVSFYNNEISEKSEIFDDQFSVERPDGSNFTLKIRSTKLEDSAMYFCASSGPDAVAGTYNEQFFGPGTRLTVL.

The chain is built from TRBV14 and TRBJ2-3, with 12 bases identical to TRBD2. Germline CDR1 is SGHDN and CDR2 is FVKESK. J was trimmed by 7 bases and V by 3 bases; bases with no gene match: 8. The CDR3 totals 16 residues. CDR3 nucleotide sequence: TGTGCCAGCAGCCAGGATGGACTAGCGGGAATATATACGCAGTATTTT. As protein: CASSQDGLAGIYTQYF.

There are a few counts of this clonotype. Since a much larger clone is just one base distant, this may be a read error. J is TRBJ2-1 and V is TRBV7-2; 7 nucleotides line up with TRBD2. This CDR3 region has 14 residues. The germline V gene encodes CDR1 SGHTA and CDR2 FQGNSA. The junction had 12 bases not matched to a gene; V was cut back by 9 bases and J by 7 bases. CDR3 DNA sequence: TGTGCCAGTCGGGGCGGGAGATTGGGAAATGAGCAGTTCTTC. Amino acids: CASRGGRLGNEQFF.

The chain uses TRBV27 and TRBJ1-1; a possible D gene is TRBD1 (6 bases). The CDR3 extends over 14 amino acids. Trimming took off 5 bases at V and 5 bases at J, with 15 bases between the two ends. CDR1 and CDR2 from the germline V gene are MNHEY and SMNVEV (reference sequence). Here the CDR3 DNA reads TGTGCCAGCAGTAAGGGGGGGGCGAGGACTGAAGCTTTCTTT. Its protein is CASSKGGARTEAFF.

The rearrangement uses TRBV7-2 and TRBJ2-1; maybe TRBD2 (5 bases). V gave up 3 bases and J gave up 10 bases, with 10 bases separating them. From germline, CDR1 is SGHTA and CDR2 FQGNSA. CDR3 length: 12 amino acids. The CDR3 bases are TGTGCCAGCAGCTTTGTGCAGCGGGAGCAGTTCTTC. This codes for CASSFVQREQFF. Full variable domain (remainder filled in from reference TRBV7-2 and TRBJ2-1): GAGVSQSPSNKVTEKGKDVELRCDPISGHTALYWYRQSLGQGLEFLIYFQGNSAPDKSGLPSDRFSAERTGGSVSTLTIQRTQQEDSAVYLCASSFVQREQFFGPGTRLTVL.

This clonotype was counted between two and nine times. CDR3 DNA sequence: TGCGCCAGCAGCTTTATTGACGCCGGAAATAGTGGCTACACCTTC. Translating gives CASSFIDAGNSGYTF. V gene TRBV5-1 combines with J gene TRBJ1-2; D uncertain. The CDR3 loop spans 15 amino acids. Trimming took off 2 bases at V and 7 bases at J, with 18 bases between the two ends. Germline V gives CDR1 SGHRS, CDR2 YFSETQ.

V and J are TRBV7-2 and TRBJ2-4; D gene uncertain. V was shortened by 5 bases and J by 11 bases, with 22 bases between the two germline ends. There are 15 residues in the CDR3. Germline V gives CDR1 SGHTA, CDR2 FQGNSA. The CDR3 nucleotides read TGTGCCAGCAGCCCCCGTCAAGTGGTATCCTCCCTTCAGTACTTC. Its protein product is CASSPRQVVSSLQYF.